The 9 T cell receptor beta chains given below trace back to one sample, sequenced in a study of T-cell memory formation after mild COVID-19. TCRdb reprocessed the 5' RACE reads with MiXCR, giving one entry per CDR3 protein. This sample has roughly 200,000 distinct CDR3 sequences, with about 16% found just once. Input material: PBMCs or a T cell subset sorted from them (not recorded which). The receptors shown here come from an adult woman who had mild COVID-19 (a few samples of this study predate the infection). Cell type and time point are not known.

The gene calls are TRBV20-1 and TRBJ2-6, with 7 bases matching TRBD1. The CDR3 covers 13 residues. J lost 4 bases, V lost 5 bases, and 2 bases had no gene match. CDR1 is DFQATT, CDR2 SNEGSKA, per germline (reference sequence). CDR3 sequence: CSAGQVGANVLTF. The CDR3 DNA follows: TGCAGTGCTGGACAGGTCGGGGCCAACGTCCTGACTTTC.

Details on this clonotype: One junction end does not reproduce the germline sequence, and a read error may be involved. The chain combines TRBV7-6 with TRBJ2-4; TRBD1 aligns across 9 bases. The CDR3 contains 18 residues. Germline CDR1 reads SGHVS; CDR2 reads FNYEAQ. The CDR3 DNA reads TGTGCCAGCAGCTTAAGGATTGGTAGAGGACAGGGGAGGGACATTCCGTACTTC. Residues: CASSLRIGRGQGRDIPYF.

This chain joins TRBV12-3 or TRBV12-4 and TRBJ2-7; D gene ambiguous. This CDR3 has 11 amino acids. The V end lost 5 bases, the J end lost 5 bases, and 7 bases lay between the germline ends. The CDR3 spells CASSRLNEQYF. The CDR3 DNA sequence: TGTGCCAGCAGTCGGTTGAACGAGCAGTACTTC.

CDR3 amino acids: CASSTAQGPIGEQYF. CDR3 DNA sequence: TGCGCCAGCAGCACCGCCCAGGGGCCAATCGGTGAGCAGTACTTC. The rearrangement uses TRBV5-1 and TRBJ2-7; TRBD1 might be the D (6 bases). CDR3 length equals 15 residues. Germline V gene data show CDR1 as SGHRS and CDR2 as YFSETQ. V was pared by 4 bases and J by 7 bases, with 21 bases between.

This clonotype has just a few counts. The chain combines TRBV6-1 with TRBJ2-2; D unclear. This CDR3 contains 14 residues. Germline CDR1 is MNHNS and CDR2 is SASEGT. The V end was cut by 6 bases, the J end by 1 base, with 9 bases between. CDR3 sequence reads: CASRKLVNTGELFF. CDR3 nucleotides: TGTGCCAGCAGGAAATTGGTGAACACCGGGGAGCTGTTTTTT.

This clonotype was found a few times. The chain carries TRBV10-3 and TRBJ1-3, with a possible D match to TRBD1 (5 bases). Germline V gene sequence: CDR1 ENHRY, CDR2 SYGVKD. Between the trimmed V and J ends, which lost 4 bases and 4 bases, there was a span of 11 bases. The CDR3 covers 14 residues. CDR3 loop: CAISAGTVGNTIYF. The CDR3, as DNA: TGTGCCATCAGTGCGGGGACCGTGGGAAACACCATATATTTT.

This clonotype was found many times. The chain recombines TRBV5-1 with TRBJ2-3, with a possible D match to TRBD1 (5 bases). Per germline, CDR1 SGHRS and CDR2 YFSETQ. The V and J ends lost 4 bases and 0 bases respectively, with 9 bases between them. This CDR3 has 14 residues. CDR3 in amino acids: CASSNRLSTDTQYF. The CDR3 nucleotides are TGCGCCAGCAGCAACAGGCTTAGCACAGATACGCAGTATTTT.

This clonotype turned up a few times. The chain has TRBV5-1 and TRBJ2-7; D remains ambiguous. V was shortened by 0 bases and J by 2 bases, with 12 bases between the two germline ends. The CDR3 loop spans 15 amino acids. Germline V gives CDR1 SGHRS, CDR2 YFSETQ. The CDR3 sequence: CASSLAGPPAYEQYF. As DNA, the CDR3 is TGCGCCAGCAGCTTGGCTGGACCTCCGGCCTACGAGCAGTACTTC.

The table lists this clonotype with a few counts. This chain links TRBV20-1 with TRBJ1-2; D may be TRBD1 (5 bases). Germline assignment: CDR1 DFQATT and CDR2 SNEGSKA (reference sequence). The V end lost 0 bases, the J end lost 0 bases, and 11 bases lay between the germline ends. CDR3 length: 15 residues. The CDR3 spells CSARDHGHPNYGYTF. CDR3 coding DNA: TGCAGTGCTAGAGATCACGGACACCCTAACTATGGCTACACCTTC.